This T cell receptor beta chain was sequenced during a study of early T cells in non-severe SARS-CoV-2 infection. Whole-study results and caveats: The study's VDJdb matching favored anti-spike CD8 responses and missed private and CD4 specificities.

A word on this clonotype: Its antigen is undetermined.

The CDR3 spans 18 residues. Per the germline V gene, CDR1 is MGHRA and CDR2 is YSYEKL. V lost 0 bases and J lost 0, with 17 bases in between. Each cDNA molecule carried a unique molecular identifier. Each CDR3 protein is one row after TCRdb ran MiXCR on the 5' RACE reads. This repertoire shows tens of thousands of distinct CDR3 sequences, about 13% found once; its top ten account for approximately 5.2%. The receptor's source is an adult who was a healthcare worker with PCR-confirmed SARS-CoV-2 infection or an uninfected control (not recorded which). Input material: whole blood. The J gene is TRBJ1-1, the V gene TRBV4-1; possible D gene TRBD1, 6 bases. The CDR3 sequence is CASSQDRGGRGVNTEAFF. CDR3 in DNA: TGCGCCAGCAGCCAAGATCGTGGGGGGCGAGGGGTGAACACTGAAGCTTTCTTT.